This T cell receptor (beta chain) was captured by sequencing in a study of shared clonotypes between healthy human individuals. The sample holds one count of this clone. Its antigen is undetermined. Libraries were prepared by immunoSEQ multiplex PCR; TCRdb keeps only in-frame clonotypes and omits some of them. The table shows 800,000 to 1,200,000 clones, with 75% to 80% occurring only once. Study-level points and caveats: Relative to their counterparts shared across all four donors, non-shared clonotypes exhibited diminished generation probabilities. Naive subsets generally exceeded memory subsets in estimated richness.

The germline gives CDR1 MNHEY, CDR2 SMNVEV (reference sequence). V was clipped by 6 bases and J by 7 bases, with 10 bases between them. The CDR3 covers 12 residues. The sample comprised memory CD4+ T cells from PBMCs. Described subset: CD45RA-negative fraction. The J gene is TRBJ2-4, the V gene TRBV27; TRBD2 might be the D (6 bases). This sequence was found in a man aged 18 to 30 in good health. Some clones in this sample may be carry-over from other donors' samples. The CDR3: CASRSRGNIQYF. Written as DNA, the CDR3 is TGTGCCAGCAGATCTCGGGGGAACATTCAGTACTTC.